This is a list of T cell receptor beta chains from one sample in a study of CD8 T cells in ankylosing spondylitis. From the 5' RACE reads, TCRdb called clonotypes with MiXCR, one entry per CDR3 protein. The repertoire has some 290,000 distinct CDR3 sequences, roughly 20% of them found once; the top ten carry roughly 8%. The sequencing sample was made of blood, either unsorted or a sorted T cell fraction (not recorded which). The origin of the receptors is a male donor with ankylosing spondylitis or in good health (not recorded which). CDR3s include the opening cysteine and the closing phenylalanine or tryptophan. The D gene is left open where the match is weak. Not every row has a clone size; where given, it reads once, few, many or a size class.

>TRBD2|TRBJ2-5|few|TRBV5-1
TGCGCCAGCAGCTCTGGACTAGCGGGAGTCCGTAGGGAGACCCAGTACTTC
CASSSGLAGVRRETQYF
>NA|TRBJ2-3|NA|TRBV2
TGTGCCAGCATTCGGGGAACAGATACGCAGTATTTT
CASIRGTDTQYF
>NA|TRBJ2-5|NA|TRBV7-2
TGTGCCAGCAGCTCAAGTCGGGCTAGCGAAGAGACCCAGTACTTC
CASSSSRASEETQYF
>NA|TRBJ1-5|NA|TRBV12-3/TRBV12-4
TGTGCCAGCAGTTTCCGGGGACCCCATCAGCCCCAGCATTTT
CASSFRGPHQPQHF
>NA|TRBJ2-2|many|TRBV6-1
TGTGCCAGCAGCCCCGTTCCCCTTGGGTCTTCGAACACCGGGGAGCTGTTTTTT
CASSPVPLGSSNTGELFF
>NA|TRBJ2-1|NA|TRBV5-1
TGCGCCAGCAGCTTGGGCTTCGTTAACGAGGCCAACTCCTACAATGAGCAGTTCTTC
CASSLGFVNEANSYNEQFF
>NA|TRBJ2-5|NA|TRBV12-3/TRBV12-4
TGTGCCAGCAGACCGGGACGCCTCCAAGAGACCCAGTACTTC
CASRPGRLQETQYF
>TRBD1|TRBJ2-2|few|TRBV28
TGTGCCAGCAGTTTAAGCGACAGGGGTCCCGGGGAGCTGTTTTTT
CASSLSDRGPGELFF
>TRBD1|TRBJ2-2|many|TRBV4-2
TGTGCCAGCAGCCCGGGACAGGGGTCCGGGGAGCTGTTTTTT
CASSPGQGSGELFF
>NA|TRBJ1-5|few|TRBV12-3/TRBV12-4
TGTGCCAGCAGCCTTAATTATCAGCCCCAGCATTTT
CASSLNYQPQHF
>NA|TRBJ2-2|NA|TRBV29-1
TGCAGCGTTGAAACTGGGGGGACAGCGAACACCGGGGAGCTGTTTTTT
CSVETGGTANTGELFF
>NA|TRBJ1-1|few|TRBV12-3/TRBV12-4
TGTGCCAGCAGTTTAGGGATCCTGTACACTGAAGCTTTCTTT
CASSLGILYTEAFF
>NA|TRBJ2-3|few|TRBV27
TGTGCCAGCAGCACACTGGGACCATTTAGCACAGATACGCAGTATTTT
CASSTLGPFSTDTQYF
>NA|TRBJ2-3|NA|TRBV7-3
TGTGCCAGCAGCAACACCGGGACCAGCACAGATACGCAGTATTTT
CASSNTGTSTDTQYF
>TRBD2|TRBJ2-2|few|TRBV28
TGTGCCAGCAGAGTAGCGGGGGCCAGCACCGGGGAGCTGTTTTTT
CASRVAGASTGELFF
>NA|TRBJ1-3|NA|TRBV5-1
TGCGCCAGCACCTTAGGGGAGCGCTCTGGAAACACCATATATTTT
CASTLGERSGNTIYF
>NA|TRBJ2-1|NA|TRBV24-1
TGTGCCACCAGTGATTCCCCTTTTGAGCCAGTACTAACCTTC
CATSDSPFEPVLTF
>TRBD1|TRBJ1-1|NA|TRBV7-9
TGTGCCAGCAGCCCGGACAGGGGCACGAACACTGAAGCTTTCTTT
CASSPDRGTNTEAFF
>NA|TRBJ2-6|NA|TRBV6-1
TGTGCCAGCAGCACGGGACGGATCTCTGGGGCCAACGTCCTGACTTTC
CASSTGRISGANVLTF
>NA|TRBJ1-2|few|TRBV15
TGTGCCACCAGCAGATTAACGGGGGCCCAATCGGGCTATGGCTACACCTTC
CATSRLTGAQSGYGYTF
>NA|TRBJ2-4|NA|TRBV28
TGTGCCAGCAGTTTACCGTCGGGAGTCAAAAACATTCAGTACTTC
CASSLPSGVKNIQYF
>NA|TRBJ2-5|NA|TRBV5-1
TGCGCCAGCAGCGCCGGACAGACAGAGACCCAGTACTTC
CASSAGQTETQYF
>TRBD1|TRBJ1-1|few|TRBV6-1
TGTGCCAGCAGTGGAGTACCGGGACAGGGGAATGCGAACACTGAAGCTTTCTTT
CASSGVPGQGNANTEAFF
>NA|TRBJ2-3|few|TRBV20-1
TGCAGTGCTAGGTCGGGTGTAAGCACAGATACGCAGTATTTT
CSARSGVSTDTQYF
>NA|TRBJ2-2|NA|TRBV7-9
TGTGCCAGCAGCTCGACCCAACATGAGAACACCGGGGAGCTGTTTTTT
CASSSTQHENTGELFF
>NA|TRBJ2-2|few|TRBV12-3/TRBV12-4
TGTGCCAGCAGTTTAGCCACTCTGAACACCGGGGAGCTGTTTTTT
CASSLATLNTGELFF
>TRBD2|TRBJ2-1|few|TRBV9
TGTGCCAGCAGCGTAGAAGGGACTAGCGGGAGCTCCTACAATGAGCAGTTCTTC
CASSVEGTSGSSYNEQFF
>NA|TRBJ1-4|NA|TRBV27
TGTGCCAGCAGCATGGGACGGCCTAATGAAAAACTGTTTTTT
CASSMGRPNEKLFF
>TRBD1|TRBJ1-4|NA|TRBV9
TGTGCCAGCAGCGCCTCCGGGACAGGGGAAATCGGTGAAAAACTGTTTTTT
CASSASGTGEIGEKLFF
>TRBD2|TRBJ2-3|few|TRBV2
TGTGCCAGCAGTGAACTAGGCGGGAGGCCCGTAGATACGCAGTATTTT
CASSELGGRPVDTQYF
>NA|TRBJ2-2|NA|TRBV20-1
TGCAGTGCTAGATGGGGTGGCTACACCGGGGAGCTGTTTTTT
CSARWGGYTGELFF
>NA|TRBJ2-2|few|TRBV12-3/TRBV12-4
TGTGCCATTAAGCGGACCACCGGGGAGCTGTTTTTT
CAIKRTTGELFF
>NA|TRBJ2-3|few|TRBV6-2/TRBV6-3
TGTGCCGGTAGGATCGGGGGCACAGATACGCAGTATTTT
CAGRIGGTDTQYF
>TRBD2|TRBJ2-3|few|TRBV20-1
TGCAGTGCTCGACTAGCGGGAGGAGGGAGAACAGATACGCAGTATTTT
CSARLAGGGRTDTQYF
>NA|TRBJ1-2|many|TRBV7-9
TGTGCCAGCAGCTTCTTTGGCCTTAGTACGGCTAACTATGGCTACACCTTC
CASSFFGLSTANYGYTF
>TRBD2|TRBJ2-6|NA|TRBV7-6
TGTGCCACCGAGCGGGAGTCATTCTCTGGGGCCAACGTCCTGACTTTC
CATERESFSGANVLTF
>NA|TRBJ1-5|NA|TRBV12-3/TRBV12-4
TGTGCCAGCACCGGGGTCCATGGCAATCAGCCCCAGCATTTT
CASTGVHGNQPQHF
>NA|TRBJ2-2|NA|TRBV6-1
TGTGCCAGCAAAAGTTCCGGGACTTCTAACACCGGGGAGCTGTTTTTT
CASKSSGTSNTGELFF
>TRBD1|TRBJ2-2|NA|TRBV4-1
TGCGCCAGCAGCCAAGGACAGGGGACCGGGGAGCTGTTTTTT
CASSQGQGTGELFF
>TRBD1|TRBJ2-3|few|TRBV5-1
TGCGCCAGCAGACAGACAGGGTGGAGGACAGATACGCAGTATTTT
CASRQTGWRTDTQYF
>NA|TRBJ1-4|NA|TRBV6-1
TGTGCCAGCAGTCCCGGCCGCAGTTACAATGAAAAACTGTTTTTT
CASSPGRSYNEKLFF
>NA|TRBJ1-2|NA|TRBV5-1
TGCGCCAGCAAAGAAGACACCATGGGCGGCTACACCTTC
CASKEDTMGGYTF
>NA|TRBJ2-1|few|TRBV20-1
TGCAGTGCTAGGGACTGGGGTGGGCCCTACAATGAGCAGTTCTTC
CSARDWGGPYNEQFF
>NA|TRBJ1-4|few|TRBV5-1
TGCGCCAGCAGCGGGGACCCAACTAATGAAAAACTGTTTTTT
CASSGDPTNEKLFF
>NA|TRBJ2-1|NA|TRBV7-9
TGTGCCAGCAGCCCCACCGGGCTCATCTCCAGTGAGCAGTTCTTC
CASSPTGLISSEQFF
>TRBD1|TRBJ2-1|few|TRBV12-3/TRBV12-4
TGTGCCAGCAGTTTGTCGCAAACAGGGGGTTTTGAGCAGTTCTTC
CASSLSQTGGFEQFF
>TRBD1|TRBJ2-3|few|TRBV20-1
TGCAGTGCTAGGGGGTCCCCTACGACAGGGGGCATCGCAGATACGCAGTATTTT
CSARGSPTTGGIADTQYF
>TRBD1|TRBJ1-1|NA|TRBV30
TGTGCCTGGAATAGGGACAGACTGAACACTGAAGCTTTCTTT
CAWNRDRLNTEAFF
>NA|TRBJ1-1|NA|TRBV12-3/TRBV12-4
TGTGCCAGCAGCCGGACAGAGACTATGAACACTGAAGCTTTCTTT
CASSRTETMNTEAFF
>TRBD2|TRBJ2-3|few|TRBV20-1
TGCAGTGCCGCTGACTTAGCGGGTACCATAGATACGCAGTATTTT
CSAADLAGTIDTQYF
>TRBD2|TRBJ2-5|few|TRBV5-8
TGTGCCAGCAGCTCCCCACGGCTAGCGGTTCTCCAAGAGACCCAGTACTTC
CASSSPRLAVLQETQYF
>TRBD1|TRBJ2-5|many|TRBV12-3/TRBV12-4
TGTGCCAGCAGTTTGGGGACAGGGGTAGAGACCCAGTACTTC
CASSLGTGVETQYF
>TRBD1|TRBJ1-4|few|TRBV7-8
TGTGCCAGCAGCGTACCTCGGACAGGGCCGAATGAAAAACTGTTTTTT
CASSVPRTGPNEKLFF